These 10 T cell receptor beta chains were sequenced from one sample in a study of cytomegalovirus exposure and HLA in healthy donors. It was with 60 Vbeta and 13 Jbeta primers that the PCR ran. Here immunoSEQ multiplex PCR was the method, and the copy in TCRdb shows in-frame clones only, minus some. The sample yields around 100,000 clones, about 67% seen once. Sequencing was done on a sample of PBMCs. The receptor set was obtained from a man aged 30 to 39 in good health and CMV-seronegative.

The V gene is TRBV9, the J gene TRBJ2-1; 11 bases fit TRBD2. Trimming removed 4 bases from V and 4 bases from J; junction bases left unmatched: 4. The CDR3 totals 15 residues. Germline V gene lookup returns CDR1 SGDLS and CDR2 YYNGEE. For the CDR3, the DNA is TGTGCCAGCAGCATTAGCGGGGGGGGGTACAATGAGCAGTTCTTC. Its protein product is CASSISGGGYNEQFF.

The table lists this clone with a few counts. The chain has TRBV6-4 and TRBJ2-1; D possibly corresponds to TRBD2 (5 bases). The length of the CDR3 is 14 residues. The V end was cut by 0 bases, the J end by 3 bases, with 6 bases between. Germline V CDR1 and CDR2: MRHNA, SNTAGT. The CDR3 loop is CASSDSGDYNEQFF. CDR3 nucleotide sequence: TGTGCCAGCAGTGACTCGGGAGACTACAATGAGCAGTTCTTC.

This clone was found a few times. The chain links TRBV30 to TRBJ2-3; no reliable D call. V gave up 6 bases and J gave up 5 bases, with 12 bases separating them. The CDR3 sequence is 12 residues long. The germline V gene encodes CDR1 GTSNPN and CDR2 SVGIG (reference sequence). The chain's CDR3 is CACRRGRDTQYF. The CDR3 DNA follows: TGTGCCTGTCGGCGCGGAAGAGATACGCAGTATTTT.

This chain uses TRBV11-2 with TRBJ2-7; 7 bases are shared with TRBD1. From germline, CDR1 is SGHAT and CDR2 FQNNGV. V dropped 6 bases and J dropped 9; count of bases not matched to a gene: 8. The CDR3 is made up of 12 amino acids. The CDR3 sequence: CASSTGTVRQYF. CDR3 nucleotide sequence: TGTGCCAGCAGTACCGGGACAGTAAGGCAGTACTTC.

The table lists this clone with a few counts. The chain uses TRBV19 and TRBJ2-6, with 9 bases lining up with TRBD2. The V gene's germline CDR1 is LNHDA and CDR2 SQIVND (reference sequence). V shed 4 bases and J 0 bases; nucleotides not matched to a gene: 1. The CDR3 contains 16 residues. The DNA for the CDR3 is TGTGCCAGTAGTAGCGGGGGGGTCTCTGGGGCCAACGTCCTGACTTTC. Its translation: CASSSGGVSGANVLTF. Filled out from reference TRBV19 and TRBJ2-6, the complete variable domain reads DGGITQSPKYLFRKEGQNVTLSCEQNLNHDAMYWYRQDPGQGLRLIYYSQIVNDFQKGDIAEGYSVSREKKESFPLTVTSAQKNPTAFYLCASSSGGVSGANVLTFGAGSRLTVL.

The rearrangement links TRBV14 to TRBJ1-1, with D maybe TRBD1 (5 bases). Per germline, CDR1 SGHDN and CDR2 FVKESK. V was clipped by 0 bases and J by 4 bases, with 12 bases between them. The CDR3 has 15 residues. CDR3 nucleotides: TGTGCCAGCAGCCAAGATCCAGGGCTGATCACTGAAGCTTTCTTT. Amino acid sequence: CASSQDPGLITEAFF.

A single count supports this clone. The chain is built from TRBV6-4 and TRBJ2-5; 8 nucleotides line up with TRBD1. Germline V gene data show CDR1 as MRHNA and CDR2 as SNTAGT. The CDR3 extends over 15 amino acids. After removal of 3 bases from V and 5 bases from J, the junction contained 8 bases not matched to a gene. CDR3 in amino acids: CASSEMAGGWETQYF. CDR3 nucleotides: TGTGCCAGCAGTGAAATGGCAGGGGGCTGGGAGACCCAGTACTTC.

The chain links TRBV4-1 to TRBJ2-5; tentatively, D is TRBD2 (5 bases). V gave up 1 base and J gave up 6 bases, with 12 bases separating them. Germline-derived CDR1 and CDR2 are MGHRA and YSYEKL. This CDR3 contains 14 residues. The CDR3 coding sequence is TGCGCCAGCAGCCAAGTTGGTTCGGGGAAGACCCAGTACTTC. The encoded protein is CASSQVGSGKTQYF.

The rearrangement links TRBV4-3 to TRBJ2-1; no firm D call. Per germline, CDR1 LGHNA and CDR2 YSLEER. The CDR3 extends over 15 amino acids. Deletions cut 0 bases from V and 0 bases from J, with 6 bases between. Here the CDR3 reads CASSQDHSSYNEQFF. Written as DNA, the CDR3 is TGCGCCAGCAGCCAAGATCATAGCTCCTACAATGAGCAGTTCTTC.

The rearrangement uses TRBV6-1 and TRBJ1-5; 7 nucleotides align to TRBD1. J gave up 9 bases and V 6 bases, and 14 bases lay outside the gene matches. CDR1 is MNHNS and CDR2 is SASEGT in the germline V gene. This CDR3 is built from 15 residues. The DNA of the CDR3 is TGTGCCAGCAGCCCGGACAGGTCCTCAAACGGGCCCCAGCATTTT. Protein sequence: CASSPDRSSNGPQHF.